This T cell receptor (beta chain) was sequenced for a study of T cell responses to AZD1222 COVID-19 vaccine. Using immunoSEQ multiplex PCR, the repertoire was profiled, and TCRdb retains in-frame clones only, with some absent. The sample shows under 85,000 clones, approximately 91% of them seen only once. Note on this clone: Its matching antigen is unknown.

Study-wide points: Only a handful of AZD1222 recipients, six or seven in all, had baseline seropositivity. Among vaccine-associated CD4 TCRs, coverage spanned spike, with dominance at 160-218 and 743-854.

Source: peripheral blood, taken on day 0 of AZD1222 vaccination. The receptor's source is an adult in good health.

The CDR3, as DNA: TGTGCCAGCAGTTTGGTATCAGGACTCATCTACGAGCAGTACTTC. This encodes CASSLVSGLIYEQYF. The chain combines TRBV28 with TRBJ2-7; weak D call: TRBD2 (5 bases). V lost 3 bases and J 3 bases, leaving 15 bases between the germline ends. From germline, CDR1 is MDHEN and CDR2 SYDVKM. The CDR3 runs 15 residues.